This note documents a single T cell receptor (beta chain) sequence. The data are from a study of cytomegalovirus exposure and HLA in healthy donors. The CDR3 is 15 residues long. Germline lookup yields CDR1 SGHDT and CDR2 YYEEEE. Trimming pared 3 bases from V and 3 bases from J, leaving 13 bases between. The PCR ran on 60 Vbeta and 13 Jbeta primers. Sequencing used immunoSEQ multiplex PCR; TCRdb keeps in-frame clones, though not all of them. The sample has some 150,000 clones. The sequence was obtained from a woman aged 18-29 years in good health and CMV-seropositive. The J gene is TRBJ2-1, the V gene TRBV5-6, with D possibly being TRBD1 (6 bases). The specimen was PBMCs. CDR3 residues: CASSWVGAVYNEQFF. The CDR3 DNA reads as TGTGCCAGCAGCTGGGTGGGGGCGGTCTACAATGAGCAGTTCTTC.